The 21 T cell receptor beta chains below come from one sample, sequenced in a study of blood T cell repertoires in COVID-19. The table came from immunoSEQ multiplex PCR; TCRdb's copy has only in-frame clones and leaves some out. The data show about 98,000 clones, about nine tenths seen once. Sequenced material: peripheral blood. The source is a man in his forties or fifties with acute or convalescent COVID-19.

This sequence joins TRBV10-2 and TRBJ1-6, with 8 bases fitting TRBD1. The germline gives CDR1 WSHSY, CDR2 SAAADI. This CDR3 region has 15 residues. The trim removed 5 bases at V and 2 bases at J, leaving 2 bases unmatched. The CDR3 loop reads CASSKDRAYNSPLHF. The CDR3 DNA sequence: TGCGCCAGCAGTAAGGACAGGGCCTATAATTCACCCCTCCACTTT.

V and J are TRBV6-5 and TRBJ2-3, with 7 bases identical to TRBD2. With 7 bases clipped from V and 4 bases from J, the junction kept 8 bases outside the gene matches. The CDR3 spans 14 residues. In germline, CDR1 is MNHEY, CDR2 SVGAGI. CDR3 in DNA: TGTGCCAGCAAGGTAAAGGGAGGGCCAGATACGCAGTATTTT. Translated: CASKVKGGPDTQYF.

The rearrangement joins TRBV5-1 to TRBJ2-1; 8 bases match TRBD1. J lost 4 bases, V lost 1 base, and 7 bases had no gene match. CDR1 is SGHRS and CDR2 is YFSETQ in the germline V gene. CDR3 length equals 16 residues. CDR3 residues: CASSLTGQALYNEQFF. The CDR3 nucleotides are TGCGCCAGCAGCTTGACGGGACAGGCCCTTTACAATGAGCAGTTCTTC.

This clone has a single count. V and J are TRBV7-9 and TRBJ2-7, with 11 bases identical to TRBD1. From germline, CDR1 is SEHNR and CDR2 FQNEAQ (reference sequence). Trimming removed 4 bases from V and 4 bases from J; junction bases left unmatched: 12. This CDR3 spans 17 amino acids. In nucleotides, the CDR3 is TGTGCCAGCAGCTCGAAAAGAACCGGGACAGGGGGGTACGAGCAGTACTTC. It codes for CASSSKRTGTGGYEQYF.

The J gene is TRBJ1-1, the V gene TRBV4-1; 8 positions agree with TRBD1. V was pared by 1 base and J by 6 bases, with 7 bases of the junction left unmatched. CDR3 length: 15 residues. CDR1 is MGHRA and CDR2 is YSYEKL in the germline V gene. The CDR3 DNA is TGCGCCAGCAGCCAAGCCCGACAGGGGAAGCCTGAAGCTTTCTTT. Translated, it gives CASSQARQGKPEAFF.

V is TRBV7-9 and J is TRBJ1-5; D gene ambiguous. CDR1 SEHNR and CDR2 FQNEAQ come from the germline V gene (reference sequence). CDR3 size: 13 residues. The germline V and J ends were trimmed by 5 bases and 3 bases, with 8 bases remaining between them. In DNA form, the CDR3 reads TGTGCCAGCAGCCGCGGGGACAATCAGCCCCAGCATTTT. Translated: CASSRGDNQPQHF.

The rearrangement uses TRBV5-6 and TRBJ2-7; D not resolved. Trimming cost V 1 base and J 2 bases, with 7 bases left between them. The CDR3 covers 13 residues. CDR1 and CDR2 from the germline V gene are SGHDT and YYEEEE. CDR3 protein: CASSLYGTYEQYF. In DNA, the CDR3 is TGTGCCAGCAGCTTGTACGGTACCTACGAGCAGTACTTC.

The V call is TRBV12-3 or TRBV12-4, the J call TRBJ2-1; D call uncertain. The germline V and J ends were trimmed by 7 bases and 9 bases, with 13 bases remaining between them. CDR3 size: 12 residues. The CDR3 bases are TGTGCCAGCACCCTGTCCGGTACTGAGCAGTTCTTC. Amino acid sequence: CASTLSGTEQFF.

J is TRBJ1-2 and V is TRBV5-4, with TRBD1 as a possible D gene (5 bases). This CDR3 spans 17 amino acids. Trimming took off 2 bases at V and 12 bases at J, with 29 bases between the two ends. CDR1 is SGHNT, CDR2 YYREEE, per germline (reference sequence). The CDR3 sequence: CASSFSEAIYPLRANTF. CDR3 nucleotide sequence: TGTGCCAGCAGCTTCTCAGAGGCCATCTACCCTCTCAGGGCGAACACCTTC.

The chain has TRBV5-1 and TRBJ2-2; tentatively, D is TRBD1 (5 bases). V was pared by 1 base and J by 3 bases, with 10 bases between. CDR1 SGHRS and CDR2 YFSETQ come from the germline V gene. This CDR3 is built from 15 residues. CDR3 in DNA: TGCGCCAGCAGCTTGCAATCAGGGTACACCGGGGAGCTGTTTTTT. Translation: CASSLQSGYTGELFF.

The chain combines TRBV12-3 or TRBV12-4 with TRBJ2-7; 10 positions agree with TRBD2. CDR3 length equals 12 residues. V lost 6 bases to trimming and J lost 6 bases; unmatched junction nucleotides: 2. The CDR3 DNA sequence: TGTGCCAGCAGACTAGCGGGAAGCGAGCAGTACTTC. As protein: CASRLAGSEQYF.

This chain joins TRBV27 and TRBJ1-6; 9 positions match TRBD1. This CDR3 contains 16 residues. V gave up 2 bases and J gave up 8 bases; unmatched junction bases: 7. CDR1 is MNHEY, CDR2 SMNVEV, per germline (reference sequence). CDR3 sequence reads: CASSLRPGQGHSPLHF. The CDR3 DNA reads TGTGCCAGCAGTTTACGCCCGGGACAGGGTCATTCACCCCTCCACTTT.

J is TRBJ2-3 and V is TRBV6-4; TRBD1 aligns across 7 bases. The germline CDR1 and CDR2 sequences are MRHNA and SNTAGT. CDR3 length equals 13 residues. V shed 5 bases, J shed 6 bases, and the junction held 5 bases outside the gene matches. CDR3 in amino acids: CASSYRGRDTQYF. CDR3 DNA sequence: TGTGCCAGCAGTTACAGGGGACGGGATACGCAGTATTTT.

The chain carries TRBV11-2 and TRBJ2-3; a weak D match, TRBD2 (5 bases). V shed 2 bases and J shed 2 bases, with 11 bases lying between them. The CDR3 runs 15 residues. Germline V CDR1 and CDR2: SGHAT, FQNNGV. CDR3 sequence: CASSLRELLTDTQYF. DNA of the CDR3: TGTGCCAGCAGCTTACGGGAACTCCTCACAGATACGCAGTATTTT.

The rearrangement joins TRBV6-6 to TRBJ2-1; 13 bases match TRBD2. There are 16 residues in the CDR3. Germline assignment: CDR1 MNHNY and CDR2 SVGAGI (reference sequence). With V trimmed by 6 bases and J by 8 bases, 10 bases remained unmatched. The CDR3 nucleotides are TGTGCCAGCAGGAGGACTAGCGGGAGAAGTTATGATGAGCAGTTCTTC. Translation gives CASRRTSGRSYDEQFF.

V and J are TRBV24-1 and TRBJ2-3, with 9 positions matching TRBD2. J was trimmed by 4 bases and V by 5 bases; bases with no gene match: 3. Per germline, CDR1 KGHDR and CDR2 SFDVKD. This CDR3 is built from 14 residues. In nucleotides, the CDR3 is TGTGCCACCAGTGGTAGCGGGAGTGCAGATACGCAGTATTTT. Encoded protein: CATSGSGSADTQYF.

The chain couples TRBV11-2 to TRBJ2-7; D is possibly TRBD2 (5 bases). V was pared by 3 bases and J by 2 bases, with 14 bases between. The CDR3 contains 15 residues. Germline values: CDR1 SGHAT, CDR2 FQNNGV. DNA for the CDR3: TGTGCCAGCAGCTTGGATACTAGTTTTCCCTACGAGCAGTACTTC. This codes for CASSLDTSFPYEQYF.

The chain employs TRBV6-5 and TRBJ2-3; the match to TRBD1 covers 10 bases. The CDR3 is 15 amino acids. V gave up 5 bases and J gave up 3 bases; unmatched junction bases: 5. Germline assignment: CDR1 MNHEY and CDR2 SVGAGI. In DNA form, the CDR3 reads TGTGCCAGCAGTAGACAGGGGGCGCGAACAGATACGCAGTATTTT. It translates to CASSRQGARTDTQYF.

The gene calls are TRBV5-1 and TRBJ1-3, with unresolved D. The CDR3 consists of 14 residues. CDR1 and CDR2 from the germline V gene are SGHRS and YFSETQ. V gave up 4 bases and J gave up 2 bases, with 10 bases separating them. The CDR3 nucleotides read TGCGCCAGCAGCAACGGAGGACCTGGAAACACCATATATTTT. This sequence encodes CASSNGGPGNTIYF.

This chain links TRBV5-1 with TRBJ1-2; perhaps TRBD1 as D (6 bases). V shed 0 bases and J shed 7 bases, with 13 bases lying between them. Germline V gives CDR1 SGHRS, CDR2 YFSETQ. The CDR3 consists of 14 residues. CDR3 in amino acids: CASSLDRVDPGYTF. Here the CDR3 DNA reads TGCGCCAGCAGCTTGGACAGGGTAGATCCTGGCTACACCTTC.

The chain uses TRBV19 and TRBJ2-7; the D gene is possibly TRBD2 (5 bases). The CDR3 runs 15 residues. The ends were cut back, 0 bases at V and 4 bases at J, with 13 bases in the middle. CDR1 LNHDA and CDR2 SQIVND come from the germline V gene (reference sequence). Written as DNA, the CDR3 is TGTGCCAGTAGTATAGATGAGGGCAGAGAGTACGAGCAGTACTTC. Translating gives CASSIDEGREYEQYF. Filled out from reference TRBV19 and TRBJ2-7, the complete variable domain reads DGGITQSPKYLFRKEGQNVTLSCEQNLNHDAMYWYRQDPGQGLRLIYYSQIVNDFQKGDIAEGYSVSREKKESFPLTVTSAQKNPTAFYLCASSIDEGREYEQYFGPGTRLTVT.